These T cell receptor beta chains were read from a single sample in a study of OX40 agonist ivuxolimab in advanced cancers. Assay: immunoSEQ multiplex PCR; the TCRdb copy retains only in-frame clones and omits some. The sample holds roughly 48,000 clones, approximately 83% seen once. Here the sequenced sample was CD4+ or CD8+ T cells sorted from blood, taken in a trial of the OX40 agonist ivuxolimab. The source is an adult with an advanced solid tumor such as melanoma, head and neck, liver or kidney cancer. Both conserved end residues are part of each CDR3. D genes are given only for firm matches. Not all rows give a size; the values are once, few, many and, for expanded clones, a class.

j_call	v_call	d_call	clone_size	cdr3_aa	cdr3_nt
TRBJ1-3	TRBV6-1	NA	NA	CATDPGSSGNTIYF	TGTGCAACCGACCCGGGGAGCTCTGGAAACACCATATATTTT
TRBJ1-6	TRBV6-5	NA	NA	CASSYSWYLNSPLHF	TGTGCCAGCAGTTACTCGTGGTACCTTAATTCACCCCTCCACTTT
TRBJ2-1	TRBV6-5	TRBD2	NA	CASRFGRGVNYEQFF	TGTGCCAGCAGATTTGGACGGGGGGTTAACTATGAGCAGTTCTTC
TRBJ2-3	TRBV5-4	NA	NA	CASSAQHTQYF	TGTGCCAGCAGCGCGCAGCATACGCAGTATTTT
TRBJ1-2	TRBV2	TRBD1	NA	CASRETGGAYGYTF	TGTGCCAGCAGGGAAACAGGGGGCGCGTATGGCTACACCTTC
TRBJ2-3	TRBV7-2	NA	NA	CASSLALTRAEDTQYF	TGTGCCAGCAGCTTAGCGCTGACGAGGGCGGAAGATACGCAGTATTTT
TRBJ2-7	TRBV6-1	NA	NA	CASSARQPSSYEQYF	TGTGCCAGCAGTGCCCGACAGCCAAGCTCCTACGAGCAGTACTTC
TRBJ2-1	TRBV6-6	TRBD1	NA	CASRPRQGLINEQFF	TGTGCCAGCAGACCAAGACAGGGGTTGATAAATGAGCAGTTCTTC
TRBJ2-3	TRBV2	NA	once	CASSDPAVSTDTQYF	TGTGCCAGCAGTGATCCAGCGGTTAGCACAGATACGCAGTATTTT
TRBJ1-2	TRBV5-8	NA	NA	CASSSRADYGYTF	TGTGCCAGCAGCTCCCGGGCGGACTATGGCTACACCTTC
TRBJ2-3	TRBV5-1	NA	NA	CASSDRILDTQYF	TGCGCCAGCAGCGACAGGATACTAGATACGCAGTATTTT
TRBJ1-2	TRBV15	NA	once	CATSRGGGRGGHGYTF	TGTGCCACCAGCAGAGGAGGTGGTAGGGGTGGGCATGGCTACACCTTC
TRBJ1-5	TRBV18	NA	NA	CASSPGRRNQPQHF	TGTGCCAGCTCACCTGGTAGAAGAAATCAGCCCCAGCATTTT
TRBJ1-6	TRBV5-1	TRBD1	NA	CASSLGGPGGGSPLHF	TGCGCCAGCAGCTTGGGCGGCCCAGGGGGTGGTTCACCCCTCCACTTT
TRBJ2-5	TRBV9	NA	NA	CASSATSQETQYF	TGTGCCAGCAGCGCGACTAGCCAAGAGACCCAGTACTTC
TRBJ2-7	TRBV12-5	TRBD2	NA	CASGAARGSGGAEQYF	TGTGCTAGTGGTGCCGCCCGAGGAAGCGGGGGCGCGGAGCAGTACTTC
TRBJ1-6	TRBV4-3	TRBD1	NA	CASSQPATGGGSYNSPLHF	TGCGCCAGCAGCCAGCCTGCGACAGGGGGCGGTTCCTATAATTCACCCCTCCACTTT
TRBJ1-3	TRBV4-2	NA	medium-sized	CASSHDLSGGGTGNTIYF	TGTGCCAGCAGCCACGACCTCTCTGGGGGGGGAACTGGAAACACCATATATTTT
TRBJ1-5	TRBV4-1	TRBD1	NA	CASSQSGQGTQPQHF	TGCGCCAGCAGCCAATCTGGACAGGGTACCCAGCCCCAGCATTTT
TRBJ1-1	TRBV7-9	NA	NA	CASSQTFESGENTEAFF	TGTGCCAGCAGCCAAACCTTCGAGTCAGGGGAGAACACTGAAGCTTTCTTT
TRBJ2-7	TRBV5-1	NA	NA	CASSLEPQVSYEQYF	TGCGCCAGCAGCTTGGAACCCCAGGTTTCCTACGAGCAGTACTTC
TRBJ1-1	TRBV29-1	NA	NA	CSVSWTENTEAFF	TGCAGCGTGTCGTGGACGGAGAACACTGAAGCTTTCTTT